Sequencing of this T cell receptor (beta chain) was carried out in a study of OX40 agonist ivuxolimab in advanced cancers. Study-wide background: Patients with hepatocellular carcinoma, melanoma, renal cell or head and neck cancer made up the dose-escalation patients.

The CDR3 covers 18 residues. Germline CDR1 is SGHNT and CDR2 is YYREEE (reference sequence). After removal of 3 bases from V and 6 bases from J, the junction contained 11 bases not matched to a gene. Concerning this clone: What it binds is not known.

Study results and caveats: Within 6 weeks, CD4+ and CD8+ blood T cells expanded clonally at 0.1 to 3.0 mg/kg. The mean number of expanded clones was higher in CD8+ T cells than in CD4+.

Blood sampling was done at baseline, cycle 4 day 1, and cycle 7 day 1. This table comes from immunoSEQ multiplex PCR, and its TCRdb copy is limited to in-frame clones, with some not included. This table holds tens of thousands of clones, around 82% found once. Specimen: CD4+ or CD8+ T cells sorted from blood, collected in a trial of the OX40 agonist ivuxolimab. This chain connects TRBV5-4 to TRBJ2-3; 15 bases align to TRBD2. The receptor comes from an adult with an advanced solid tumor such as melanoma, head and neck, liver or kidney cancer. The CDR3 region is CASSSGTSGGLGSDTQYF. CDR3 DNA sequence: TGTGCCAGCAGCTCGGGGACTAGCGGGGGGCTGGGCAGCGATACGCAGTATTTT. The entire variable domain, with the rest obtained from reference TRBV5-4 and TRBJ2-3, is as follows: ETGVTQSPTHLIKTRGQQVTLRCSSQSGHNTVSWYQQALGQGPQFIFQYYREEENGRGNFPPRFSGLQFPNYSSELNVNALELDDSALYLCASSSGTSGGLGSDTQYFGPGTRLTVL.